A selection of T cell receptor beta chains follows, all from one sample in a study of blood T cell repertoires in COVID-19. Libraries were prepared by immunoSEQ multiplex PCR; TCRdb keeps only in-frame clonotypes and omits some of them. The sample records 40,000 or so clones, about 82% being singletons. The material sequenced was peripheral blood. These TCRs come from a man in his fifties or sixties in a cohort sampled during active COVID-19. CDR3s include the opening cysteine and the closing phenylalanine or tryptophan. The D gene is left open where the match is weak. Clone size is stated in some rows and not others, as once, few, many or a class when expanded.

-	TRBV3-1/TRBV3-2	TRBJ1-3	-	CASSQAQGGGNTIYF	TGTGCCAGCAGCCAAGCCCAGGGAGGTGGAAACACCATATATTTT
-	TRBV6-2/TRBV6-3	TRBJ2-1	TRBD1	CASSDRDSYNEQFF	TGTGCCAGCAGCGACAGGGACTCCTACAATGAGCAGTTCTTC
-	TRBV5-5	TRBJ2-4	-	CASSLGGQGIQYF	TGTGCCAGCAGCTTGGGGGGGCAAGGCATTCAGTACTTC
-	TRBV5-1	TRBJ2-5	TRBD2	CASSPEGLARGTQYF	TGCGCCAGCAGCCCGGAGGGACTAGCGAGGGGGACCCAGTACTTC
-	TRBV29-1	TRBJ2-1	TRBD1	CSVEGFGTGVYNEQFF	TGCAGCGTTGAGGGTTTTGGGACAGGTGTTTACAATGAGCAGTTCTTC
-	TRBV20-1	TRBJ1-4	-	CSAPWTEKLFF	TGCAGTGCTCCGTGGACAGAAAAACTGTTTTTT
-	TRBV3-1/TRBV3-2	TRBJ2-7	TRBD2	CASSRGSGRVYEQYF	TGTGCCAGCAGCAGAGGTAGCGGGAGGGTCTACGAGCAGTACTTC
-	TRBV5-4	TRBJ2-3	TRBD2	CASSWTSGGSDTQYF	TGTGCCAGCAGCTGGACTAGCGGGGGTTCAGATACGCAGTATTTT
-	TRBV27	TRBJ2-1	-	CASRPAGTLTYNEQFF	TGTGCCAGCAGACCCGCCGGGACACTAACCTACAATGAGCAGTTCTTC
-	TRBV7-6	TRBJ2-5	-	CASSLSLEVQETQYF	TGTGCCAGCAGCTTAAGCCTAGAAGTCCAAGAGACCCAGTACTTC
-	TRBV28	TRBJ2-1	-	CASSLVVGNEQFF	TGTGCCAGCAGTTTGGTAGTCGGCAATGAGCAGTTCTTC
-	TRBV30	TRBJ2-1	TRBD1	CAWETGGSYNEQFF	TGTGCCTGGGAGACAGGGGGCTCCTACAATGAGCAGTTCTTC
-	TRBV19	TRBJ2-3	-	CASSIGTLTDTQYF	TGTGCCAGTAGTATCGGGACTCTCACAGATACGCAGTATTTT
-	TRBV7-2	TRBJ1-2	-	CASSFRRGAGCTF	TGTGCCAGCAGCTTCCGGCGGGGGGCTGGGTGCACCTTC
-	TRBV10-3	TRBJ2-5	TRBD1	CAIRAGAGTGTQETQYF	TGTGCCATCAGGGCGGGGGCTGGGACAGGGACACAAGAGACCCAGTACTTC
-	TRBV9	TRBJ2-2	TRBD2	CASSVASGRAGELFF	TGTGCCAGCAGCGTGGCTAGCGGGAGGGCCGGGGAGCTGTTTTTT
-	TRBV7-9	TRBJ2-5	-	CASSRGQTFQETQYF	TGTGCCAGCAGCCGTGGACAGACCTTCCAAGAGACCCAGTACTTC
-	TRBV9	TRBJ2-2	-	CASSATATGELFF	TGTGCCAGCAGCGCGACAGCTACCGGGGAGCTGTTTTTT
once	TRBV6-5	TRBJ2-3	-	CASSYSTGITDTQYF	TGTGCCAGCAGTTACTCGACGGGGATAACAGATACGCAGTATTTT
-	TRBV19	TRBJ2-5	TRBD2	CASSRWTSGRLETQYF	TGTGCCAGTAGCCGATGGACTAGCGGGAGACTTGAGACCCAGTACTTC
-	TRBV6-6	TRBJ2-4	-	CASRAQGSLAKNIQYF	TGTGCCAGCAGAGCTCAGGGATCACTAGCCAAAAACATTCAGTACTTC
-	TRBV28	TRBJ2-7	-	CASSSDTPRPYEQYF	TGTGCCAGCAGTTCGGACACCCCCCGCCCCTACGAGCAGTACTTC
few	TRBV7-2	TRBJ1-2	TRBD1	CASSRGQGEYGYTF	TGTGCCAGCAGCAGAGGACAGGGCGAGTATGGCTACACCTTC
-	TRBV2	TRBJ1-5	TRBD1	CASSPGGMGNQPQHF	TGTGCCAGCAGCCCAGGGGGCATGGGCAATCAGCCCCAGCATTTT
-	TRBV3-1/TRBV3-2	TRBJ2-7	-	CASSRSGSYEQYF	TGTGCCAGCAGCCGGTCGGGCTCCTACGAGCAGTACTTC
once	TRBV19	TRBJ2-6	-	CASSIGGNRAGANVLTF	TGTGCCAGTAGTATAGGGGGGAACAGGGCTGGGGCCAACGTCCTGACTTTC
-	TRBV5-1	TRBJ1-6	-	CASSFAQRDNSPLHF	TGCGCCAGCAGCTTTGCGCAGAGGGATAATTCACCCCTCCACTTT
few	TRBV15	TRBJ1-5	-	CATSRDGQSNQPQHF	TGTGCCACCAGCAGAGATGGGCAAAGTAATCAGCCCCAGCATTTT
-	TRBV10-3	TRBJ2-7	-	CAISESLGPEQYF	TGTGCCATCAGTGAGTCGCTGGGGCCCGAGCAGTACTTC
-	TRBV10-3	TRBJ1-2	-	CAISESAGPNYGYTF	TGTGCCATCAGTGAGTCGGCAGGGCCCAACTATGGCTACACCTTC
-	TRBV5-6	TRBJ2-7	TRBD1	CASSSYGTGMLYEQYF	TGTGCCAGCAGCTCCTACGGGACAGGGATGCTCTACGAGCAGTACTTC
-	TRBV7-2	TRBJ1-4	-	CASSLAEAGKLFF	TGTGCCAGCAGCTTAGCGGAGGCCGGGAAACTGTTTTTT
-	TRBV10-1	TRBJ2-7	TRBD1	CASSRRDRVHEQYF	TGCGCCAGCAGCCGCCGGGACAGGGTCCACGAGCAGTACTTC
-	TRBV6-5	TRBJ2-7	-	CASSYSGHDEQYF	TGTGCCAGCAGTTACTCGGGACACGACGAGCAGTACTTC
-	TRBV18	TRBJ2-1	TRBD2	CASSPQVGAGSYNEQFF	TGTGCCAGCTCACCACAAGTCGGAGCGGGGAGCTACAATGAGCAGTTCTTC
-	TRBV29-1	TRBJ2-1	-	CSVSGTTTYNEQFF	TGCAGCGTGTCCGGGACAACAACCTACAATGAGCAGTTCTTC
-	TRBV5-1	TRBJ2-5	-	CASSFREWETQYF	TGCGCCAGCAGCTTCCGGGAGTGGGAGACCCAGTACTTC
few	TRBV7-2	TRBJ2-2	-	CASLLVTGELFF	TGTGCCAGCCTCCTCGTCACCGGGGAGCTGTTTTTT
-	TRBV27	TRBJ1-5	TRBD1	CASSLSYRGDQPQHF	TGTGCCAGCAGTTTATCGTACAGGGGCGATCAGCCCCAGCATTTT
once	TRBV3-1/TRBV3-2	TRBJ2-1	TRBD2	CASSPLGGAGEQFF	TGTGCCAGCAGCCCCCTCGGGGGGGCGGGTGAGCAGTTCTTC
-	TRBV7-9	TRBJ2-5	-	CASSPTREETQYF	TGTGCCAGCAGCCCAACCCGGGAAGAGACCCAGTACTTC
-	TRBV10-1	TRBJ2-3	TRBD2	CASSEGRGGRSAYTDTQYF	TGCGCCAGCAGTGAGGGGCGGGGGGGACGTTCGGCTTACACAGATACGCAGTATTTT
-	TRBV10-3	TRBJ2-7	TRBD2	CASWTSGASEQYF	TGTGCCAGCTGGACTAGCGGGGCATCGGAGCAGTACTTC
-	TRBV7-2	TRBJ2-2	-	CASSYRTAGELFF	TGTGCCAGCAGCTACAGGACGGCCGGGGAGCTGTTTTTT
-	TRBV28	TRBJ2-5	TRBD2	CASGGLAGVETQYF	TGTGCCAGCGGGGGACTAGCGGGAGTAGAGACCCAGTACTTC
-	TRBV7-9	TRBJ1-1	-	CASRERTEAFF	TGTGCCAGCAGGGAGCGCACTGAAGCTTTCTTT
once	TRBV28	TRBJ2-7	-	CATARPYEQYF	TGTGCCACTGCCAGGCCCTACGAGCAGTACTTC